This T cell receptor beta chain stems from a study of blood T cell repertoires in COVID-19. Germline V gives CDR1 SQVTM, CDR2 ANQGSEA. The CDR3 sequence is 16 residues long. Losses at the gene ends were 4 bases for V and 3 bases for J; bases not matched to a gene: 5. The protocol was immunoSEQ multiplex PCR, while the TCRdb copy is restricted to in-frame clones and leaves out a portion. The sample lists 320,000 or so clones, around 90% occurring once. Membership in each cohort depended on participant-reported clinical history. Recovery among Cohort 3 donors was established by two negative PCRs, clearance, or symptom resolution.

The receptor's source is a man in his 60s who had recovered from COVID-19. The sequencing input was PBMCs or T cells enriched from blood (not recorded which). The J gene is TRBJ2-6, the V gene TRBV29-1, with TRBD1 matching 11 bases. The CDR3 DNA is TGCAGCGTTGTTGGACAGGGGGCCTTTGGGGCCAACGTCCTGACTTTC. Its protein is CSVVGQGAFGANVLTF.